The rows below give T cell receptor beta chains drawn from one sample of a study of cytomegalovirus exposure and HLA in healthy donors. Produced via immunoSEQ multiplex PCR; TCRdb's table is partial and in-frame only. Of approximately 110,000 clones in the sample, roughly 13% were seen once. Material for sequencing was PBMCs. The origin of the receptors is a middle-aged man in good health and CMV-seropositive. Both conserved end residues are part of each CDR3. The order of the fields is CDR3 length, V gene, clone size, CDR3 protein. Clone size, where shown, is once, few, many, or a class for clones that have expanded.

14	TRBV30	NA	CAWSKGGEREKLFF
15	TRBV7-6	NA	CASRGLSQNTGELFF
15	TRBV6-6	few	CASSTGTSDSYEQYF
15	TRBV15	few	CATSRAQDRGETQYF
13	TRBV6-4	few	CASRAQSYQPQHF
18	TRBV12-5	NA	CASGLPVIGTRPSNEQFF
16	TRBV4-1	NA	CASSQGTGTGNSPLHF
12	TRBV19	few	CASSIAGEKLFF
17	TRBV7-2	few	CASSPGTSGRASGELFF
16	TRBV9	few	CASSPGVGSSSYEQYF
15	TRBV5-1	NA	CASSSPEGGTDTQYF
13	TRBV7-9	NA	CASSSGYANGYTF
16	TRBV7-2	NA	CASSLSGGPRATEAFF
15	TRBV27	few	CASNPRLAAYNEQFF
17	TRBV11-2	NA	CASSPRSWREVYNEQFF
17	TRBV6-1	NA	CASSERPRGANTGELFF
16	TRBV7-8	few	CASSLARLRESGNLFF
15	TRBV5-1	NA	CASSEGGGAEQPQHF
16	TRBV9	few	CASSVGFGPGQETQYF
13	TRBV5-1	NA	CASSLGQGGEQFF
15	TRBV9	NA	CASSSQTGHQETQYF
11	TRBV5-1	few	CASRSGQSPFF
14	TRBV7-2	NA	CASSSGQGTDTQYF
14	TRBV19	NA	CASSPTGTNEKLFF
15	TRBV18	few	CASSPAGQRTDTQYF
15	TRBV27	NA	CATVRAGGTYNEQFF
13	TRBV29-1	NA	CSVDGDRASEQYF
15	TRBV7-9	few	CASSLQGTLNTEAFF
14	TRBV28	NA	CASRRAGTVYGYTF
16	TRBV19	NA	CASRKEPGLKNTEAFF
13	TRBV29-1	few	CSVELRSTDTQYF
15	TRBV7-3	NA	CASSNLNAGTGELFF
12	TRBV4-1	few	CASSQEASTQYF
13	TRBV5-4	many	CASSSPSGSTQYF
17	TRBV6-1	NA	CASSESRARAIAQPQHF
15	TRBV7-9	NA	CASSQAGTRGETQYF
15	TRBV7-2	NA	CASSPQAGPFYGYTF
13	TRBV6-1	few	CASRMWDSYEQYF
14	TRBV29-1	many	CSVEPGLPSYEQYF
14	TRBV5-1	few	CASSLRMANYGYTF
13	TRBV29-1	NA	CSVSDGVNYGYTF
15	TRBV2	NA	CASSRRQGPPDTQYF
16	TRBV6-4	NA	CASSRTSGGSGDEQFF
15	TRBV30	few	CAWSEMGQGEQPQHF
15	TRBV7-2	few	CASSRAARREETQYF
13	TRBV27	NA	CASSQRPGTEAFF
15	TRBV2	few	CASSAAERVNQPQHF
13	TRBV10-3	few	CAITRVLDDTQYF
14	TRBV6-5	NA	CASSYARSENIQYF
16	TRBV13	medium-sized	CASSPSSTSGSNEQFF
15	TRBV19	NA	CASSILAGGPNEQYF
18	TRBV18	few	CASSQVAGGPLDTGELFF
14	TRBV4-1	few	CASSHTSGYNEQFF